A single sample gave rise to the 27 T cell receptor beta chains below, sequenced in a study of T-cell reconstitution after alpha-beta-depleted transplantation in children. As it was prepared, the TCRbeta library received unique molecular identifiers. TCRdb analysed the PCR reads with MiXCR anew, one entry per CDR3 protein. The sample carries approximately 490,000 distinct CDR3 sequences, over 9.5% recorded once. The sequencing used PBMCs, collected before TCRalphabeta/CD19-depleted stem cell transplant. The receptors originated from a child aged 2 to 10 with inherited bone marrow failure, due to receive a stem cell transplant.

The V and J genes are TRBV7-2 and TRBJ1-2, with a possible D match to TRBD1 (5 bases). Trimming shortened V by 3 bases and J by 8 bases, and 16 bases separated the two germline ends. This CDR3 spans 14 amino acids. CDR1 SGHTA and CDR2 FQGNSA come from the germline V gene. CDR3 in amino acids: CASSFPGTGLGYTF. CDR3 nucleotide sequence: TGTGCCAGCAGCTTTCCCGGGACGGGACTAGGCTACACCTTC. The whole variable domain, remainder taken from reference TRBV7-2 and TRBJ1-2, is GAGVSQSPSNKVTEKGKDVELRCDPISGHTALYWYRQSLGQGLEFLIYFQGNSAPDKSGLPSDRFSAERTGGSVSTLTIQRTQQEDSAVYLCASSFPGTGLGYTFGSGTRLTVV.

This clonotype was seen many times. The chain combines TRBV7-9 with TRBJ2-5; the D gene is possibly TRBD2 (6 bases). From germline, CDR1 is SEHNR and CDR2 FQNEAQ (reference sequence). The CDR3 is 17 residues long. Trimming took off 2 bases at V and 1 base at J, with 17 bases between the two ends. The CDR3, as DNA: TGTGCCAGCAGCTTACGTCGGGGGAGAGTCTTCCAAGAGACCCAGTACTTC. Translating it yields CASSLRRGRVFQETQYF.

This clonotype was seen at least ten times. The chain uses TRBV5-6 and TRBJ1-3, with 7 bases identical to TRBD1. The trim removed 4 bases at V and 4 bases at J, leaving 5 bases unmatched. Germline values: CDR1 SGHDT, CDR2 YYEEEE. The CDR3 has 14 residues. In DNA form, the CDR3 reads TGTGCCAGCAGCACCGGGACAGAAGGAAACACCATATATTTT. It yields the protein CASSTGTEGNTIYF.

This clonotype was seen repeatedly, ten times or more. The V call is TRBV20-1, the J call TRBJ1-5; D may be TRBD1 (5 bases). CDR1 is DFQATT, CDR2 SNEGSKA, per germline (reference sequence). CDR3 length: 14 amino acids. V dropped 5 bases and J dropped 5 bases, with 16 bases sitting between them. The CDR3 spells CSAGGVRGDQPQHF. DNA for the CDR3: TGCAGTGCTGGGGGGGTTAGGGGCGATCAGCCCCAGCATTTT.

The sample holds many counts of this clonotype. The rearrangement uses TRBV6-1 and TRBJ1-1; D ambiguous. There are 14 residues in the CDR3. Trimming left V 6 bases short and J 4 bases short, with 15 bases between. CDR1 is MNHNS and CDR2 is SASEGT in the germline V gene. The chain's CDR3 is CASSPYTESTEAFF. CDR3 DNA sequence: TGTGCCAGCAGCCCCTACACAGAATCCACTGAAGCTTTCTTT.

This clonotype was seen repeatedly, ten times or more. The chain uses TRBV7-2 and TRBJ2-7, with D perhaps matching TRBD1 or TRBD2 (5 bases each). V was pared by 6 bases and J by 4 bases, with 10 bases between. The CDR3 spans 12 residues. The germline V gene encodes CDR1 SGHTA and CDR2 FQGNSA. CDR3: CASRRDVYEQYF. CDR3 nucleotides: TGTGCCAGCAGAAGGGACGTTTACGAGCAGTACTTC.

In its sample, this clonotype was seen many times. In nucleotides, the CDR3 is TGCAGTGCTGGTAGCGGGCGAACATACAATGAGCAGTTCTTC. This gives the protein CSAGSGRTYNEQFF. The rearrangement links TRBV20-1 to TRBJ2-1; 7 nucleotides align to TRBD2. CDR1 and CDR2 (germline): DFQATT, SNEGSKA (reference sequence). The CDR3 extends over 14 amino acids. The V segment lost 5 bases and the J segment 4 bases; nucleotides outside the gene matches: 8.

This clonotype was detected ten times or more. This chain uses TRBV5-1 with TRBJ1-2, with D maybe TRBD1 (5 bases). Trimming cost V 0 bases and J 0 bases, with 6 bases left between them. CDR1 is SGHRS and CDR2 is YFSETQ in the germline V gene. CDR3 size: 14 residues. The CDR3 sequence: CASSLGQSNYGYTF. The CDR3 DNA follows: TGCGCCAGCAGCTTGGGACAGTCTAACTATGGCTACACCTTC.

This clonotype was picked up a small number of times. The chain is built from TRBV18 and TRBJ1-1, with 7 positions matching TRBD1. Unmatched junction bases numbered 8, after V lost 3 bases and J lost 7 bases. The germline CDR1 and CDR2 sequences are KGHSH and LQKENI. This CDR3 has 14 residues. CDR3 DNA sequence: TGTGCCAGCTCACCCGCGTCCCGGGACAGTGAAGCTTTCTTT. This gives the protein CASSPASRDSEAFF.

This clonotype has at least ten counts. CDR3 coding DNA: TGCAGCGTAAGTTCGGACAATTCCAACTACGAGCAGTACTTC. Amino acid sequence: CSVSSDNSNYEQYF. The chain uses TRBV29-1 and TRBJ2-7; D is perhaps TRBD1 (5 bases). Germline lookup yields CDR1 SQVTM and CDR2 ANQGSEA. The CDR3 extends over 14 amino acids. Trimming stripped 6 bases from V and 3 bases from J, with 18 bases between.

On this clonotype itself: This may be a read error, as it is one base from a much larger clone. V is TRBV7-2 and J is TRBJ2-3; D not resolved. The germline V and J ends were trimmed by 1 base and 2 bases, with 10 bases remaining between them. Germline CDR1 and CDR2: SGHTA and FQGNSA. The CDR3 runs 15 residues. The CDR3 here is CASSLGAHATDTQYF. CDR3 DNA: TGTGCCAGCAGCTTAGGGGCTCACGCCACAGATACGCAGTATTTT.

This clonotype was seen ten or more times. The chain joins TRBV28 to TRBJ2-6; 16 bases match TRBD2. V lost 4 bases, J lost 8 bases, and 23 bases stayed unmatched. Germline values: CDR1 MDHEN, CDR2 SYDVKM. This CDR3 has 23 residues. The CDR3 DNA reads TGTGCCAGCAGTTCACGTACCGGGACTAGCGGGAGGGCATCCCGTCTGGGGCCCAACGTCCTGACTTTC. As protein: CASSSRTGTSGRASRLGPNVLTF.

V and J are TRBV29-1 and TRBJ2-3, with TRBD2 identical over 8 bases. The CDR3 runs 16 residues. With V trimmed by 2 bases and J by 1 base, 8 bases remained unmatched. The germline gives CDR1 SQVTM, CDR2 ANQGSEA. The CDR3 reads CSVETSGSPGTDTQYF. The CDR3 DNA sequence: TGCAGCGTTGAAACCAGCGGGAGTCCCGGCACAGATACGCAGTATTTT.

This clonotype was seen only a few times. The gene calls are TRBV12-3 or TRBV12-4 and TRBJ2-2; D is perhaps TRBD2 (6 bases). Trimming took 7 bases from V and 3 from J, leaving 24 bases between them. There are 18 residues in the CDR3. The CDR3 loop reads CASKGGVATVPDTGELFF. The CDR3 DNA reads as TGTGCCAGCAAGGGCGGGGTAGCGACCGTCCCGGACACCGGGGAGCTGTTTTTT.

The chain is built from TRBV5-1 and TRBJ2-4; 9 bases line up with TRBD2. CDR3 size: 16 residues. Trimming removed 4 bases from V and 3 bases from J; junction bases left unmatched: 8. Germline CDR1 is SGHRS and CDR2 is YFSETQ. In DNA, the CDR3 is TGCGCCAGCAGCGTACTAGCGGGTCCGCTCAAAAACATTCAGTACTTC. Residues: CASSVLAGPLKNIQYF.

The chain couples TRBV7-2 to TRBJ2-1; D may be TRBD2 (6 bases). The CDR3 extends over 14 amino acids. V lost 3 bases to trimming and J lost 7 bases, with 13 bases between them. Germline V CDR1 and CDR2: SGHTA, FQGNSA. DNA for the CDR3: TGTGCCAGCAGCTTGGGGGGAGGTTTGAATGAGCAGTTCTTC. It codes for CASSLGGGLNEQFF.

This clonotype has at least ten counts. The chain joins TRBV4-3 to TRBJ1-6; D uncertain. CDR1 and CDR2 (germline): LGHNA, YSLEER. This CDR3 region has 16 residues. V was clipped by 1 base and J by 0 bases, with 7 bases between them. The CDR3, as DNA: TGCGCCAGCAGCCAAGCATCCCCCTCCTATAATTCACCCCTCCACTTT. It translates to CASSQASPSYNSPLHF.

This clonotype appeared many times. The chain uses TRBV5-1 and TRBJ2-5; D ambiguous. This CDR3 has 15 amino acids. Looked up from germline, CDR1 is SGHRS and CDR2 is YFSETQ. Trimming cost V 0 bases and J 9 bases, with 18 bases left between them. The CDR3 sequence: CASSLDNSASRAQYF. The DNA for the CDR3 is TGCGCCAGCAGCTTGGATAACAGCGCCTCAAGAGCCCAGTACTTC.

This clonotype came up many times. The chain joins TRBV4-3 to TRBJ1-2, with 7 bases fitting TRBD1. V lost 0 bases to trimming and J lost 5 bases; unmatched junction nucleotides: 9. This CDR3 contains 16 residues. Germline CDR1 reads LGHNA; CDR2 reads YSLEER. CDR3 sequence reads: CASSQDHVLTGYGYTF. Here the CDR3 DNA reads TGCGCCAGCAGCCAAGATCACGTCCTGACAGGGTATGGCTACACCTTC.

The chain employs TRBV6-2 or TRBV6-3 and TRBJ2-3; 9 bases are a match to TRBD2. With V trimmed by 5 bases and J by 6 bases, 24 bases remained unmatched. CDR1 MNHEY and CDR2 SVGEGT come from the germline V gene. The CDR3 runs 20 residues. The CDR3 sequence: CASSTLDPNYRREGPDTQYF. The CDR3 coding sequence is TGTGCCAGCAGTACCCTTGACCCAAATTATAGGCGGGAGGGCCCGGATACGCAGTATTTT.

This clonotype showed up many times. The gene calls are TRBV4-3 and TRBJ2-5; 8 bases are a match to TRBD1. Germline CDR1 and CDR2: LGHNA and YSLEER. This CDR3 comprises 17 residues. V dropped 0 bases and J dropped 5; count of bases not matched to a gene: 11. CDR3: CASSQDSPNDRGETQYF. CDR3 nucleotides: TGCGCCAGCAGCCAAGATTCCCCAAACGACAGGGGTGAGACCCAGTACTTC.

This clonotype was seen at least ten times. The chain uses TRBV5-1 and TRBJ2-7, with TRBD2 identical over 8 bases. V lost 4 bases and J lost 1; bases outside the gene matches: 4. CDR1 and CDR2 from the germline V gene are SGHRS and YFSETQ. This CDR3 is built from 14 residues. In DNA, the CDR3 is TGCGCCAGCAGCCCGGGGGGGCCTTCCTACGAGCAGTACTTC. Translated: CASSPGGPSYEQYF.

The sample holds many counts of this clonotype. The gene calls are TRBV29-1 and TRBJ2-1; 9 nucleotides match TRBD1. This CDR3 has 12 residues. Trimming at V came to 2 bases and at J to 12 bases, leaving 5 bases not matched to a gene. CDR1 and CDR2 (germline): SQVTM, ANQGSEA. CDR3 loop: CSVEHRGRSQFF. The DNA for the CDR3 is TGCAGCGTTGAACACAGGGGGCGTTCGCAGTTCTTC.

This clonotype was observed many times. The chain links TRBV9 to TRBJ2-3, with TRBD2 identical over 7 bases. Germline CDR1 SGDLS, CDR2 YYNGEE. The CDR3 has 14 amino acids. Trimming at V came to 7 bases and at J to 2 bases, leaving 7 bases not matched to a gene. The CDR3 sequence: CASGASGPTDTQYF. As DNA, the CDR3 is TGTGCCAGCGGGGCTAGCGGACCCACAGATACGCAGTATTTT.

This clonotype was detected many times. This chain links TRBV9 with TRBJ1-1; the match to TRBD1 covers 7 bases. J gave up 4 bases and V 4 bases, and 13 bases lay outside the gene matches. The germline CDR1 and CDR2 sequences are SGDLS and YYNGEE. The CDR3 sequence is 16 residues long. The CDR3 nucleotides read TGTGCCAGCAGCCCTCTGACTAGGGGGCCCGGCACTGAAGCTTTCTTT. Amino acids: CASSPLTRGPGTEAFF.

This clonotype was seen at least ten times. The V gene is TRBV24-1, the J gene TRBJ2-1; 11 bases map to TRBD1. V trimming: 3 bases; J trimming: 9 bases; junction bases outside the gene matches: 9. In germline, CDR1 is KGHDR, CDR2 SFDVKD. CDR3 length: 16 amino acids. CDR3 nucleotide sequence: TGTGCCACCAGTGATCCCGGGACAGGGGGGTCGGGTGAGCAGTTCTTC. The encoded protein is CATSDPGTGGSGEQFF.

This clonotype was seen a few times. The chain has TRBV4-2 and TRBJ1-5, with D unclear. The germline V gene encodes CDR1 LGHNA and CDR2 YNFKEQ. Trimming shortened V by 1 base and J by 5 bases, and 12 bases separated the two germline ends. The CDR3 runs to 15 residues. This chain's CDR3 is CASSQAPHGDQPQHF. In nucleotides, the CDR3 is TGTGCCAGCAGCCAAGCCCCCCACGGGGATCAGCCCCAGCATTTT.